This T cell receptor (beta chain) emerged from a study of Graves' ophthalmopathy and Graves' hyperthyroidism. Study-wide background: The stable label applied to hyperthyroidism with no ophthalmopathy within 18 months of follow-up.

The CDR3 has 13 residues. CDR1 and CDR2 (germline): LNHDA, SQIVND (reference sequence). As regards this clonotype: The junction departs from the called germline gene at one end, perhaps through a read error.

Amplification of the TCR beta CDR3 regions used RNA transcripts (as template). An initial RT-PCR round employing HTBI primers preceded a second-round multiplex PCR. TCRdb re-analysed the multiplex PCR reads in MiXCR, keeping a single row per CDR3 protein. The sample comprises 500,000 to 600,000 distinct CDR3 sequences, just under 40% of which are singletons, and roughly 4% rests with the top ten. The specimen was peripheral blood or thyroid tissue (not recorded which). The chain recombines TRBV19 with TRBJ1-1, with D perhaps TRBD1 (5 bases). This receptor was identified in an adult man with Graves' hyperthyroidism. The CDR3 is CASSIMTDTEASF. Here the CDR3 DNA reads TGTGCCAGTAGTATTATGACAGACACTGAAGCTTCCTTT.